This T cell receptor beta chain was profiled in a study of blood T cell repertoires in COVID-19. Study in general: Nucleic acid was either cDNA or gDNA, and it came from T cells, B-cell-depleted T cells, or PBMCs.

How the authors handled the data: Reference gene primer amplification gave estimated nucleated cell counts. The method was immunoSEQ multiplex PCR; TCRdb's version includes in-frame clones alone and lacks a portion of them. V and J calls and clone size come straight from that table; D and trimming were deduced from the DNA. The data hold roughly 450,000 clones, with less than 95% observed a single time. CDR1 LNHDA and CDR2 SQIVND come from the germline V gene (reference sequence). J gave up 2 bases and V 5 bases, and 9 bases lay outside the gene matches. The CDR3 is made up of 17 amino acids. The J gene is TRBJ2-2, the V gene TRBV19; 9 positions agree with TRBD2. Specimen: PBMCs or T cells enriched from blood (not recorded which). The TCR was taken from a man aged 18 to 29 who had recovered from COVID-19. The DNA of the CDR3 is TGTGCCAGTAGTTACCCTAGCGGGAAGCCCAACACCGGGGAGCTGTTTTTT. Translation: CASSYPSGKPNTGELFF.